This T cell receptor (beta chain) appears in the sequencing data of a study of CD8+ T cells in alopecia areata. Study results and caveats: Higher clonality than in normal scalp was seen in lesional scalp, especially alopecia totalis/universalis. Possibly as an HLA-related effect, TCR sharing across patients appeared less clear than in mice. Scalp sample data also include resident alphabeta T cells from normal skin.

CDR1 is SGHDT, CDR2 YYEEEE, per germline. The V end was cut by 3 bases, the J end by 5 bases, with 14 bases between. The length of the CDR3 is 15 residues. The sorting of PBMCs gave CD4+ and CD8+ T cells. As regards this clone: What it recognizes is unknown.

RNA extraction was followed by reverse transcription into cDNA, which acted as the sequencing template. Clones were read by immunoSEQ multiplex PCR, and TCRdb kept only the in-frame ones, dropping some. The table shows 100,000 to 150,000 clones, with roughly 68% occurring only once. The receptor was isolated from a human donor in good health. The sequencing sample was made of CD4+ T cells sorted from blood. V is TRBV5-6 and J is TRBJ2-2, with D maybe TRBD1 (6 bases). The CDR3 DNA reads TGTGCCAGCAGCTGGCGACAGGAGCCGACCGGGGAGCTGTTTTTT. Translated: CASSWRQEPTGELFF.